The 23 T cell receptor beta chains in this list originate from one sample, sequenced in a study of beta chain features in type 1 diabetes. Since all of the isolated RNA was reverse transcribed, expressed TCRB transcripts were what got sequenced. Measured with immunoSEQ multiplex PCR; TCRdb has only the in-frame clones, and not every one. Of fewer than 900,000 clones listed, about a sixth are singletons. The sample consisted of naive CD4+ T cells from blood. All receptors derive from a woman younger than 30 in good health.

The V call is TRBV4-3, the J call TRBJ2-1, with 11 nucleotides matching TRBD2. J lost 10 bases, V lost 1 base, and 6 bases had no gene match. The CDR3 covers 15 residues. The germline CDR1 and CDR2 sequences are LGHNA and YSLEER. CDR3 bases: TGCGCCAGCAGCCAAGCACGACTAGCGGGACACGAGCAGTTCTTC. Translation gives CASSQARLAGHEQFF.

The V and J genes are TRBV11-2 and TRBJ2-6; D is uncertain. Trimming removed 3 bases at V and 5 bases at J, with 11 bases between. The CDR3 consists of 15 residues. Germline V gene sequence: CDR1 SGHAT, CDR2 FQNNGV. The CDR3 sequence: CASSFSTVRANVLTF. The CDR3 DNA sequence: TGTGCCAGCAGCTTCAGTACGGTTAGGGCCAACGTCCTGACTTTC.

The chain employs TRBV6-5 and TRBJ2-7; D possibly corresponds to TRBD1 (6 bases). With 2 bases removed from V and 3 bases from J, the gap between germline ends came to 14 bases. This CDR3 is 15 amino acids long. The V gene's germline CDR1 is MNHEY and CDR2 SVGAGI. CDR3 nucleotide sequence: TGTGCCAGCAGTTACCGCGGACAGAAAATCTACGAGCAGTACTTC. Its translation is CASSYRGQKIYEQYF.

This clone was recorded a few times. The V gene is TRBV7-2, the J gene TRBJ2-4, with 8 bases aligning to TRBD2. V shed 7 bases and J 5 bases; nucleotides not matched to a gene: 13. In germline, CDR1 is SGHTA, CDR2 FQGNSA. The length of the CDR3 is 16 residues. CDR3 in DNA: TGTGCCAGCATCCCCTGGGCGGGAGGCATTGAAAACATTCAGTACTTC. Its protein product is CASIPWAGGIENIQYF.

This clone was detected a few times. The J gene is TRBJ2-3, the V gene TRBV27; 8 bases agree with TRBD2. Germline V CDR1 and CDR2: MNHEY, SMNVEV (reference sequence). This CDR3 has 15 residues. Germline trimming cut 7 bases from V and 4 bases from J; bases unmatched to any gene: 10. This CDR3 reads CASIAGGRSPDTQYF. The CDR3 bases are TGTGCCAGCATAGCGGGCGGGAGGTCCCCAGATACGCAGTATTTT.

The CDR3 DNA is TGTGCCATCAAGCCCCGGACCGGGGGTTACAATGAGCAGTTCTTC. It specifies CAIKPRTGGYNEQFF. The V and J genes are TRBV10-3 and TRBJ2-1, with D tentatively TRBD2 (6 bases). Germline V lookup: CDR1 ENHRY, CDR2 SYGVKD. The V gene lost 7 bases and the J gene lost 4 bases, with 17 bases spanning the gap. The length of the CDR3 is 15 residues.

The J gene is TRBJ2-1, the V gene TRBV10-3, with TRBD2 matching 9 bases. The V gene's germline CDR1 is ENHRY and CDR2 SYGVKD. The CDR3 runs to 15 residues. The V segment lost 6 bases and the J segment 5 bases; nucleotides outside the gene matches: 8. The DNA of the CDR3 is TGTGCCATCAGCCGCCAGGCTAGCGGGAACAATGAGCAGTTCTTC. Translated, it gives CAISRQASGNNEQFF.

The chain couples TRBV6-5 to TRBJ2-2; D gene unclear. The germline CDR1 and CDR2 sequences are MNHEY and SVGAGI. Trimming stripped 0 bases from V and 5 bases from J, with 13 bases between. The CDR3 totals 16 residues. The CDR3 DNA follows: TGTGCCAGCAGTTACTCGAAAGGGTGGCGGACCGGGGAGCTGTTTTTT. It yields the protein CASSYSKGWRTGELFF.

The chain recombines TRBV7-2 with TRBJ2-1, with unresolved D. Germline V gives CDR1 SGHTA, CDR2 FQGNSA. This CDR3 region has 12 residues. V dropped 5 bases and J dropped 4 bases, with 6 bases sitting between them. CDR3 bases: TGTGCCAGCAGCGGGTTGTACAATGAGCAGTTCTTC. Its protein is CASSGLYNEQFF.

This CDR3 is CATSGYAGQGADEQFF. DNA of the CDR3: TGTGCCACCAGCGGCTACGCGGGACAGGGGGCTGATGAGCAGTTCTTC. The rearrangement links TRBV15 to TRBJ2-1, with 12 bases identical to TRBD1. This CDR3 is built from 16 residues. Germline V gene data show CDR1 as LNHNV and CDR2 as YYDKDF (reference sequence). V dropped 5 bases and J dropped 8; count of bases not matched to a gene: 10.

V usage is TRBV6-5 and J usage is TRBJ2-6, with a possible D match to TRBD1 (6 bases). This CDR3 comprises 16 residues. Trimming took 2 bases from V and 1 from J, leaving 9 bases between them. Germline values: CDR1 MNHEY, CDR2 SVGAGI. The CDR3 region is CASSYTDRSGANVLTF. CDR3 nucleotide sequence: TGTGCCAGCAGTTACACGGACAGATCTGGGGCCAACGTCCTGACTTTC.

This clone was recorded a few times. This chain uses TRBV2 with TRBJ1-1; no firm D call. The germline V gene has CDR1 SNHLY and CDR2 FYNNEI. This CDR3 is 12 amino acids long. Trimming left V 3 bases short and J 7 bases short, with 9 bases between. This CDR3 reads CASSDEFSEAFF. CDR3 nucleotides: TGTGCCAGCAGTGATGAATTCAGTGAAGCTTTCTTT.

J is TRBJ2-4 and V is TRBV7-2; D unclear. The CDR3 loop spans 17 amino acids. The V end was cut by 2 bases, the J end by 0 bases, with 14 bases between. Germline V gene data show CDR1 as SGHTA and CDR2 as FQGNSA. The CDR3 DNA sequence: TGTGCCAGCAGCTTATCTGAATCCAGGATAGCCAAAAACATTCAGTACTTC. Translated, it gives CASSLSESRIAKNIQYF. The whole variable domain, filled in from reference TRBV7-2 and TRBJ2-4, reads GAGVSQSPSNKVTEKGKDVELRCDPISGHTALYWYRQSLGQGLEFLIYFQGNSAPDKSGLPSDRFSAERTGGSVSTLTIQRTQQEDSAVYLCASSLSESRIAKNIQYFGAGTRLSVL.

V and J are TRBV11-2 and TRBJ2-5; tentative D call: TRBD1 (6 bases). Germline-derived CDR1 and CDR2 are SGHAT and FQNNGV. V was cut by 5 bases and J by 1 base, with 14 bases left in between. The length of the CDR3 is 15 residues. CDR3 amino acids: CASSQGQIPQETQYF. The DNA of the CDR3 is TGTGCCAGCAGCCAAGGACAGATCCCCCAAGAGACCCAGTACTTC.

The chain uses TRBV7-2 and TRBJ2-1, with 7 bases identical to TRBD2. Germline V gene lookup returns CDR1 SGHTA and CDR2 FQGNSA. V shed 3 bases, J shed 7 bases, and the junction held 12 bases outside the gene matches. This CDR3 region has 16 residues. The CDR3 is CASSFFAGLAENEQFF. CDR3 nucleotides: TGTGCCAGCAGCTTTTTCGCAGGGCTAGCGGAAAATGAGCAGTTCTTC.

This chain connects TRBV5-1 to TRBJ2-1; weak D call: TRBD1 (6 bases). The CDR3 sequence is 15 residues long. Germline assignment: CDR1 SGHRS and CDR2 YFSETQ. Deletions cut 4 bases from V and 1 base from J, with 12 bases between. Written as DNA, the CDR3 is TGCGCCAGCAGCCCGGACAGTCCTTCCTACAATGAGCAGTTCTTC. Encoded protein: CASSPDSPSYNEQFF.

The chain couples TRBV7-2 to TRBJ2-3; TRBD2 matches 10 bases. Germline assignment: CDR1 SGHTA and CDR2 FQGNSA. The CDR3 spans 15 residues. Trimming at V came to 2 bases and at J to 4 bases, leaving 3 bases not matched to a gene. CDR3 loop: CASSLRTSGPDTQYF. The CDR3 nucleotides are TGTGCCAGCAGCTTAAGGACTAGCGGACCAGATACGCAGTATTTT.

The V gene is TRBV7-6, the J gene TRBJ2-7, with 7 nucleotides matching TRBD2. The CDR3 is 14 residues long. Germline assignment: CDR1 SGHVS and CDR2 FNYEAQ. V trimming: 5 bases; J trimming: 5 bases; junction bases outside the gene matches: 9. This CDR3 is CASSARDYWDEQYF. The DNA of the CDR3 is TGTGCCAGCAGCGCCCGGGACTACTGGGACGAGCAGTACTTC.

This clone has only a few counts. The gene calls are TRBV7-8 and TRBJ1-2; D unresolved. Trimming removed 2 bases at V and 0 bases at J, with 7 bases between. Germline loops: CDR1 SGHVS, CDR2 FQNEAQ. The CDR3 loop spans 14 amino acids. The CDR3 nucleotides read TGTGCCAGCAGCTTATTAAGATCTAACTATGGCTACACCTTC. It is translated as CASSLLRSNYGYTF.

The chain employs TRBV18 and TRBJ2-3, with TRBD2 matching over 12 bases. Germline CDR1 reads KGHSH; CDR2 reads LQKENI. The CDR3 length is 17 residues. The trim removed 3 bases at V and 0 bases at J, leaving 4 bases unmatched. CDR3: CASSPRGLAGSTDTQYF. The CDR3, as DNA: TGTGCCAGCTCACCCCGTGGACTAGCGGGAAGCACAGATACGCAGTATTTT.

This clone has just a few counts. The rearrangement joins TRBV4-2 to TRBJ2-7; perhaps TRBD1 as D (6 bases). The germline gives CDR1 LGHNA, CDR2 YNFKEQ. CDR3 length: 16 amino acids. The germline V and J ends were trimmed by 4 bases and 3 bases, with 19 bases remaining between them. CDR3 protein: CASSLRTEKVIYEQYF. The CDR3 DNA sequence: TGTGCCAGCAGCCTTAGGACAGAAAAAGTTATCTACGAGCAGTACTTC.

For this clone: Other DNA sequences in the sample encode the same CDR3. The chain couples TRBV6-6 to TRBJ2-3; TRBD2 matches at 7 bases. The germline CDR1 and CDR2 sequences are MNHNY and SVGAGI (reference sequence). V was clipped by 2 bases and J by 3 bases; unmatched bases: 2. This CDR3 spans 14 amino acids. Here the CDR3 reads CASSYGRGTDTQYF. The CDR3 DNA reads as TGTGCCAGCAGTTACGGGCGGGGGACAGATACGCAGTATTTT.

CDR3 region: CASSLEKAEGLSTDTQYF. The CDR3 coding sequence is TGTGCCAGCAGCTTAGAGAAGGCGGAGGGCCTTAGCACAGATACGCAGTATTTT. The rearrangement links TRBV7-2 to TRBJ2-3; D is possibly TRBD2 (6 bases). The CDR3 covers 18 residues. Germline V gene data show CDR1 as SGHTA and CDR2 as FQGNSA. Trimming shortened V by 1 base and J by 0 bases, and 17 bases separated the two germline ends.